This is a list of T cell receptor beta chains from one sample in a study of T cell responses to AZD1222 COVID-19 vaccine. Measured with immunoSEQ multiplex PCR; TCRdb has only the in-frame clones, and not every one. The sample has about 180,000 clones, 94% seen once. The sequencing here drew on peripheral blood, taken 28 days after the second AZD1222 dose. These receptors were collected from an adult who received the AZD1222 COVID-19 vaccine. Both conserved end residues are part of each CDR3. The D gene is left open where the match is weak. Expanded clones are given a class, and other clones once, few, many or no size at all.

TRBJ1-1,TRBV25-1,once,.,TGTGCCAGCAGTGAAGGGTATAGGGCTTTCTTT,CASSEGYRAFF
TRBJ2-5,TRBV6-6,.,.,TGTGCCAGCAGCCCCACGAGGGTCCAAGAGACCCAGTACTTC,CASSPTRVQETQYF
TRBJ1-5,TRBV6-1,.,.,TGTGCCAGCAGTGAAGACTATAGCAATCAGCCCCAGCATTTT,CASSEDYSNQPQHF
TRBJ1-2,TRBV7-3,.,TRBD1,TGTGCCAGCAGCACCCGACAGGGGGTGGGGGGCTACACCTTC,CASSTRQGVGGYTF
TRBJ1-2,TRBV19,.,TRBD1,TGTGCCAGTAGTACGGGACAGTCTTACTATGGCTACACCTTC,CASSTGQSYYGYTF
TRBJ2-3,TRBV7-9,.,.,TGTGCCAGCAGCTTAACAGGAATCACAGATACGCAGTATTTT,CASSLTGITDTQYF
TRBJ1-2,TRBV3-1/TRBV3-2,.,.,TGTGCCAGCAGCCAAGGATACCAGCCCTATGGCTACACCTTC,CASSQGYQPYGYTF
TRBJ2-3,TRBV6-5,.,TRBD1,TGTGCCAGCAGTTACTCAGGGACAGGGGCAACAGATACGCAGTATTTT,CASSYSGTGATDTQYF
TRBJ2-3,TRBV30,few,.,TGTGCCTGGAGTGTACTATTGTCGTGGTCGGATCGGACAGATACGCAGTATTTT,CAWSVLLSWSDRTDTQYF
TRBJ2-7,TRBV14,few,.,TGTGCCAGCAGCCAAATAAGTCCGGGCTACGAGCAGTACTTC,CASSQISPGYEQYF
TRBJ1-1,TRBV6-5,.,.,TGTGCCAGCAATGGGAGGGGCGTTGACACTGAAGCTTTCTTT,CASNGRGVDTEAFF
TRBJ1-6,TRBV5-1,.,.,TGCGCCAGCAGCTTGGTCCCGGGGGACATCTATAATTCACCCCTCCACTTT,CASSLVPGDIYNSPLHF
TRBJ1-5,TRBV2,.,TRBD1,TGTGCCAGCTCCCCGGACAGGCGCGGACAGCCCCAGCATTTT,CASSPDRRGQPQHF
TRBJ2-1,TRBV2,.,.,TGTGCCAGCAGCAATCCCGCGGCGGGCTCCTACAATGAGCAGTTCTTC,CASSNPAAGSYNEQFF
TRBJ2-1,TRBV4-3,.,TRBD2,TGCGCCAGCAGCCTCTCGGGACTAGCGGGGGGGCCTACCGATGAGCAGTTCTTC,CASSLSGLAGGPTDEQFF
TRBJ2-7,TRBV19,.,.,TGTGCCAGTAGTATTACGGGAAGACCGACCTACGAGCAGTACTTC,CASSITGRPTYEQYF
TRBJ2-1,TRBV5-4,.,.,TGTGCCAGCAGCTTAGTCCTAGACTCCTACAATGAGCAGTTCTTC,CASSLVLDSYNEQFF
TRBJ2-1,TRBV7-3,.,TRBD2,TGTGCCAGCAGCTTAATTTCTCTAGCGGGTGGTCACAATGAGCAGTTCTTC,CASSLISLAGGHNEQFF
TRBJ2-3,TRBV7-3,.,.,TGTGCCAGCAGCTTACCCGGCACAGATACGCAGTATTTT,CASSLPGTDTQYF
TRBJ1-4,TRBV19,.,.,TGTGCCAGTAGTATCGTTTTTCTGGAAAAACTGTTTTTT,CASSIVFLEKLFF
TRBJ1-2,TRBV28,.,.,TGTGCCAGCAGTTTCCAGGGGCACTATGGCTACACCTTC,CASSFQGHYGYTF
TRBJ2-2,TRBV28,.,.,TGTGCCAGCAGTTTTGATGCAGCCAACACCGGGGAGCTGTTTTTT,CASSFDAANTGELFF
TRBJ1-2,TRBV2,.,.,TGTGCCAGCGGGAAGGACGGACAGAGGAAAACCTATGGCTACACCTTC,CASGKDGQRKTYGYTF
TRBJ1-2,TRBV5-1,.,.,TGCGCCAGCAGCTTGGACCCAGACCCTAACTATGGCTACACCTTC,CASSLDPDPNYGYTF
TRBJ1-5,TRBV18,few,.,TGTGCCAGCTCACCCCTGGGGACAAATCAGCCCCAGCATTTT,CASSPLGTNQPQHF
TRBJ2-3,TRBV3-1/TRBV3-2,.,.,TGTGCCAGCAGCCAAGATTTCGCTAGCGGCACAGATACGCAGTATTTT,CASSQDFASGTDTQYF
TRBJ1-3,TRBV9,.,TRBD1,TGTGCCAGCAGCGTAGCTTGGACAGGGGCTGGAAACACCATATATTTT,CASSVAWTGAGNTIYF
TRBJ1-2,TRBV7-2,.,TRBD1,TGTGCCAGCAGCTTAGTGGGACAGGGGTTTAACTATGGCTACACCTTC,CASSLVGQGFNYGYTF
TRBJ2-3,TRBV5-1,.,TRBD2,TGCGCCAGCAGCACTAGCGGGAGTATCTTTCGGACAGATACGCAGTATTTT,CASSTSGSIFRTDTQYF
TRBJ2-7,TRBV7-2,once,TRBD2,TGTGCCAGCAGCCGGGGACTAGCGGGGGGGTCCTACGAGCAGTACTTC,CASSRGLAGGSYEQYF
TRBJ2-5,TRBV7-9,.,.,TGTGCCAGCAGCTTAGGATCATTAGCGAACCAAGAGACCCAGTACTTC,CASSLGSLANQETQYF
TRBJ1-1,TRBV5-4,.,.,TGTGCCAGCAGCTCACTCAACAGGGTCACTGAAGCTTTCTTT,CASSSLNRVTEAFF
TRBJ2-1,TRBV5-8,.,TRBD2,TGTGCCAGCAGCTTGGAAGGCCTTGGGACTAACTACAATGAGCAGTTCTTC,CASSLEGLGTNYNEQFF
TRBJ1-4,TRBV19,.,.,TGTGCCAGTAGTAAGGGGATTGGACAGAATAATGAAAAACTGTTTTTT,CASSKGIGQNNEKLFF
TRBJ2-1,TRBV6-6,.,.,TGTGCCAGCAGTTCACAGTACAATGAGCAGTTCTTC,CASSSQYNEQFF
TRBJ1-2,TRBV4-1,.,.,TGCGCCAGCAGCCAAGAAGACCTGTCTAACTATGGCTACACCTTC,CASSQEDLSNYGYTF
TRBJ2-5,TRBV5-1,.,.,TGCGCCAGCAGCTTGGGACTAGGGAAAGAGACCCAGTACTTC,CASSLGLGKETQYF
TRBJ2-7,TRBV6-4,.,TRBD2,TGTGCCAGCAGCCCGACTAGCGAGCTCTCCTACGAGCAGTACTTC,CASSPTSELSYEQYF
TRBJ1-6,TRBV27,.,.,TGTGCCAGCAGTTTATCGGGCAGATCCTTCCTTGGTTCACCCCTCCACTTT,CASSLSGRSFLGSPLHF
TRBJ2-2,TRBV5-1,.,.,TGCGCCAGCAGCCCGGGTCGGGGGGCCAACACCGGGGAGCTGTTTTTT,CASSPGRGANTGELFF
TRBJ2-2,TRBV19,.,.,TGTGCCAGTAGACCAGGGAGGCGGACCGGGGAGCTGTTTTTT,CASRPGRRTGELFF
TRBJ2-7,TRBV5-1,.,.,TGCGCCAGCAGCTACCCCCGTGACGGCCGATCCTACGAGCAGTACTTC,CASSYPRDGRSYEQYF
TRBJ2-3,TRBV24-1,.,.,TGTGCCACCAGTGAGGAATCCCTTGACCAGGGGACAGATACGCAGTATTTT,CATSEESLDQGTDTQYF
TRBJ1-4,TRBV2,.,TRBD1,TGTGCCAGCAGTGGTCAGGGGGCGCGGCAACTGTTTTTT,CASSGQGARQLFF
TRBJ1-2,TRBV4-1,few,.,TGCGCCAGCAGCCAAGAATACGAAGCTAACTATGGCTACACCTTC,CASSQEYEANYGYTF
TRBJ2-3,TRBV25-1,.,.,TGTGCCAGCAGTGACAACAGGGGCACAGATACGCAGTATTTT,CASSDNRGTDTQYF
TRBJ1-1,TRBV27,few,.,TGTGCCAGCAGTTTATCGTGGAGTAACACTGAAGCTTTCTTT,CASSLSWSNTEAFF
TRBJ2-7,TRBV10-1,.,.,TGCGCCAGCAGGGCGGACAGATTTCCCTACGAGCAGTACTTC,CASRADRFPYEQYF
TRBJ1-2,TRBV27,.,TRBD1,TGTGCCAGCAGTTCGTTCACCGGGACAGGTCTCTATGGCTACACCTTC,CASSSFTGTGLYGYTF
TRBJ2-6,TRBV28,.,.,TGTGCCAGCAGTTTAAGTCCAGGGGCTGGGGCCAACGTCCTGACTTTC,CASSLSPGAGANVLTF
TRBJ1-3,TRBV6-5,.,.,TGTGCCAGCAGTTATGATCCGGACAGTCACACCATATATTTT,CASSYDPDSHTIYF
TRBJ2-1,TRBV7-2,.,TRBD2,TGTGCCAGCAGCCGGACTAGCGGGACGCTCAATGAGCAGTTCTTC,CASSRTSGTLNEQFF
TRBJ1-1,TRBV19,once,TRBD1,TGTGCCAGTAGTATACTCCCACAGGGGGCGATGAACACTGAAGCTTTCTTT,CASSILPQGAMNTEAFF
TRBJ1-2,TRBV5-5,.,.,TGTGCCAGCAGCTTGGATGACTATGGCTACACCTTC,CASSLDDYGYTF
TRBJ2-7,TRBV2,.,.,TGTGCCAGCAGAAAAGACAGCAACTACGAGCAGTACTTC,CASRKDSNYEQYF
TRBJ2-5,TRBV7-2,.,TRBD2,TGTGCCAGCAGCTCAAGCGGGGCTCAAGAGACCCAGTACTTC,CASSSSGAQETQYF